Presented here are 21 T cell receptor beta chains from one specimen sequenced in a study of T cells in Graves' hyperthyroidism and ophthalmopathy. The CDR3 regions of TCR beta were amplified from RNA transcripts. Primed by the HTBI set, a first-round RT-PCR was run on the TCR CDR3. MiXCR, run by TCRdb on the multiplex PCR reads, gives a single entry per CDR3 protein. The table lists 600,000 to 650,000 distinct CDR3 sequences, 15% to 20% of them singletons. The sample comprised blood. The receptors originated from a woman under 40 with Graves' hyperthyroidism.

This clonotype was recorded a few times. The chain uses TRBV28 and TRBJ2-1; D gene unclear. Germline V lookup: CDR1 MDHEN, CDR2 SYDVKM. V lost 6 bases, J lost 11 bases, and 17 bases lay in between. This CDR3 is 13 amino acids long. The CDR3 here is CASSGPLGVKQFF. CDR3 DNA sequence: TGTGCCAGCAGCGGGCCGCTTGGGGTTAAGCAGTTCTTC.

The genes are TRBV29-1 and TRBJ2-5; 9 nucleotides match TRBD1. The CDR3 totals 11 residues. V shed 5 bases and J 9 bases; nucleotides not matched to a gene: 4. Germline CDR1 SQVTM, CDR2 ANQGSEA. The DNA of the CDR3 is TGCAGCGTTCAACAGGGGGCGGCCCAGTACTTC. Residues: CSVQQGAAQYF.

This clonotype was observed a few times. The chain joins TRBV7-8 to TRBJ2-1; no reliable D call. This CDR3 has 14 residues. The germline V gene encodes CDR1 SGHVS and CDR2 FQNEAQ. The ends were cut back, 4 bases at V and 8 bases at J, with 15 bases in the middle. CDR3 in amino acids: CASSSLTDLHEQFF. The CDR3, as DNA: TGTGCCAGCAGCTCTTTAACGGATCTTCATGAGCAGTTCTTC.

The rearrangement uses TRBV7-2 and TRBJ1-6; D is uncertain. V lost 5 bases and J lost 6, with 8 bases in between. This CDR3 is built from 13 residues. From germline, CDR1 is SGHTA and CDR2 FQGNSA. Written as DNA, the CDR3 is TGTGCCAGCAGCCAACAGATTAATTCACCCCTCCACTTT. As protein: CASSQQINSPLHF.

For this clonotype: A much bigger clone sits one base away, suggesting this may be a read error. The chain couples TRBV20-1 to TRBJ1-5, with D perhaps TRBD1 (5 bases). The CDR3 contains 15 residues. The germline V and J ends were trimmed by 3 bases and 0 bases, with 12 bases remaining between them. The germline V gene has CDR1 DFQATT and CDR2 SNEGSKA (reference sequence). For the CDR3, the DNA is TGCAGTGCTAGTGGTACAGGTTATAGCAATCAGCCCCAGCATTTT. This sequence encodes CSASGTGYSNQPQHF.

This chain uses TRBV5-1 with TRBJ2-1, with 12 bases identical to TRBD2. From germline, CDR1 is SGHRS and CDR2 YFSETQ. V trimming: 5 bases; J trimming: 7 bases; junction bases outside the gene matches: 4. This CDR3 comprises 14 residues. The CDR3 bases are TGCGCCAGCAGTGTGACTAGCGGGAGAAATGAGCAGTTCTTC. This encodes CASSVTSGRNEQFF.

This clonotype was observed at least ten times. The chain uses TRBV7-2 and TRBJ2-5, with D uncertain. Trimming pared 4 bases from V and 1 base from J, leaving 7 bases between. CDR3 size: 13 residues. The germline CDR1 and CDR2 sequences are SGHTA and FQGNSA. The CDR3 DNA sequence: TGTGCCAGCAGCTGGCTAGGCCAAGAGACCCAGTACTTC. This encodes CASSWLGQETQYF.

This clonotype was detected many times. The chain is built from TRBV20-1 and TRBJ2-3; TRBD2 agrees at 11 bases. Trimming took 6 bases from V and 4 from J; bases not matched to a gene: 9. Germline V gene sequence: CDR1 DFQATT, CDR2 SNEGSKA (reference sequence). The CDR3 runs 15 residues. The CDR3 here is CSARLAGGPADTQYF. The CDR3 coding sequence is TGCAGTGCCCGCTTAGCGGGAGGGCCCGCAGATACGCAGTATTTT.

A few counts support this clonotype. This chain links TRBV7-9 with TRBJ2-1; the D gene is possibly TRBD2 (5 bases). Germline CDR1 is SEHNR and CDR2 is FQNEAQ (reference sequence). This CDR3 region has 15 residues. V was cut by 0 bases and J by 9 bases, with 15 bases left in between. CDR3 nucleotide sequence: TGTGCCAGCAGCTTAGCCTTTTTCGGACTCCCTGAGCAGTTCTTC. Protein product: CASSLAFFGLPEQFF.

To note about this clonotype: This may be a read error, as it is one base from a much larger clone. The V gene is TRBV28, the J gene TRBJ2-1, with TRBD1 identical over 7 bases. Germline V gives CDR1 MDHEN, CDR2 SYDVKM. The V segment lost 3 bases and the J segment 9 bases; nucleotides outside the gene matches: 5. This CDR3 has 13 residues. DNA for the CDR3: TGTGCCAGCAGTTTGACAGGGATGAGTGAGCAGTTCTTC. It specifies CASSLTGMSEQFF.

The chain combines TRBV20-1 with TRBJ1-4; no reliable D call. Germline V gene data show CDR1 as DFQATT and CDR2 as SNEGSKA (reference sequence). This CDR3 has 16 amino acids. The ends were cut back, 0 bases at V and 8 bases at J, with 19 bases in the middle. This chain's CDR3 is CSARDFRRRGGEKLFF. CDR3 DNA sequence: TGCAGTGCTAGAGATTTCCGACGACGCGGAGGGGAAAAACTGTTTTTT.

This clonotype has more than one count but fewer than ten. J is TRBJ2-2 and V is TRBV6-1, with 16 bases matching TRBD2. Germline V CDR1 and CDR2: MNHNS, SASEGT. The CDR3 sequence is 17 residues long. Unmatched junction bases numbered 6, after V lost 3 bases and J lost 8 bases. CDR3 amino acids: CASSEGLAGGPTGELFF. Written as DNA, the CDR3 is TGTGCCAGCAGTGAGGGACTAGCGGGAGGGCCTACGGGGGAGCTGTTTTTT.

In its sample, this clonotype was seen many times. The gene calls are TRBV5-6 and TRBJ1-2; D call uncertain. Trimming shortened V by 5 bases and J by 2 bases, and 10 bases separated the two germline ends. The CDR3 contains 13 residues. Germline-derived CDR1 and CDR2 are SGHDT and YYEEEE. Here the CDR3 reads CASSLTENYGYTF. The CDR3 DNA reads TGTGCCAGCAGTTTAACGGAGAACTATGGCTACACCTTC. Looking up the rest from reference TRBV5-6 and TRBJ1-2 gives the full variable domain: DAGVTQSPTHLIKTRGQQVTLRCSPKSGHDTVSWYQQALGQGPQFIFQYYEEEERQRGNFPDRFSGHQFPNYSSELNVNALLLGDSALYLCASSLTENYGYTFGSGTRLTVV.

This clonotype was observed a handful of times. The V and J genes are TRBV4-1 and TRBJ1-4, with 10 positions matching TRBD1. The CDR3 length is 16 residues. CDR1 is MGHRA and CDR2 is YSYEKL in the germline V gene. V was pared by 1 base and J by 8 bases, with 7 bases of the junction left unmatched. Here the CDR3 reads CASSQVGGQGREKLFF. The DNA for the CDR3 is TGCGCCAGCAGCCAAGTTGGGGGACAGGGGCGAGAAAAACTGTTTTTT.

This clonotype was counted at least ten times. The chain has TRBV28 and TRBJ2-7, with 7 bases identical to TRBD2. Per the germline V gene, CDR1 is MDHEN and CDR2 is SYDVKM. The CDR3 extends over 19 amino acids. Unmatched junction bases numbered 21, after V lost 6 bases and J lost 1 base. The CDR3 DNA follows: TGTGCCAGCAGAGACCAAGAGGGGAGTTGGCTAGCGGTGTCCTACGAGCAGTACTTC. Translating gives CASRDQEGSWLAVSYEQYF.

The rearrangement joins TRBV9 to TRBJ2-1; 7 nucleotides align to TRBD2. The CDR3 runs 15 residues. V lost 0 bases, J lost 6 bases, and 6 bases stayed unmatched. Germline CDR1 SGDLS, CDR2 YYNGEE. CDR3 loop: CASSVGSGGLNEQFF. The CDR3 nucleotides are TGTGCCAGCAGCGTAGGATCGGGAGGACTCAATGAGCAGTTCTTC.

The V call is TRBV20-1, the J call TRBJ2-7, with 14 bases lining up with TRBD2. Germline CDR1 and CDR2: DFQATT and SNEGSKA (reference sequence). V lost 6 bases and J lost 3; bases outside the gene matches: 7. CDR3 length: 15 amino acids. The chain's CDR3 is CSAKQGTSGSYEQYF. Written as DNA, the CDR3 is TGCAGTGCCAAGCAAGGGACTAGCGGGAGCTACGAGCAGTACTTC.

The V gene is TRBV29-1, the J gene TRBJ2-5; D unresolved. The germline gives CDR1 SQVTM, CDR2 ANQGSEA. This CDR3 spans 14 amino acids. V was clipped by 5 bases and J by 1 base, with 14 bases between them. CDR3 sequence reads: CSVTPPRAQETQYF. The CDR3 DNA sequence: TGCAGCGTTACCCCCCCACGGGCCCAAGAGACCCAGTACTTC.

The rearrangement uses TRBV30 and TRBJ2-5; 9 nucleotides agree with TRBD1. Germline lookup yields CDR1 GTSNPN and CDR2 SVGIG (reference sequence). The CDR3 sequence is 15 residues long. V shed 3 bases and J 5 bases; nucleotides not matched to a gene: 10. The CDR3 region has the DNA TGTGCCTGGAGAATAACAGGGGGCGCGAGGGAGACCCAGTACTTC. Amino acids: CAWRITGGARETQYF.

This clonotype was counted a few times. CDR3 nucleotides: TGTGCCAGCCGTGGGGGTTCTGGAAACACCATATATTTT. Translating it yields CASRGGSGNTIYF. This chain uses TRBV6-1 with TRBJ1-3, with D possibly matching TRBD1 (5 bases). The germline gives CDR1 MNHNS, CDR2 SASEGT. Trimming removed 8 bases at V and 1 base at J, with 9 bases between. The CDR3 consists of 13 residues.

Concerning this clonotype itself: One junction end disagrees with the germline gene, perhaps due to a read error. The rearrangement joins TRBV12-3 or TRBV12-4 to TRBJ2-5, with D perhaps matching TRBD2 (5 bases). The CDR3 extends over 17 amino acids. The CDR3 DNA sequence: TGTGCCAGCAGCTTAGTCATCGCGGGCCCCTACCAAGAGACCCAGTACTTC. Protein: CASSLVIAGPYQETQYF.